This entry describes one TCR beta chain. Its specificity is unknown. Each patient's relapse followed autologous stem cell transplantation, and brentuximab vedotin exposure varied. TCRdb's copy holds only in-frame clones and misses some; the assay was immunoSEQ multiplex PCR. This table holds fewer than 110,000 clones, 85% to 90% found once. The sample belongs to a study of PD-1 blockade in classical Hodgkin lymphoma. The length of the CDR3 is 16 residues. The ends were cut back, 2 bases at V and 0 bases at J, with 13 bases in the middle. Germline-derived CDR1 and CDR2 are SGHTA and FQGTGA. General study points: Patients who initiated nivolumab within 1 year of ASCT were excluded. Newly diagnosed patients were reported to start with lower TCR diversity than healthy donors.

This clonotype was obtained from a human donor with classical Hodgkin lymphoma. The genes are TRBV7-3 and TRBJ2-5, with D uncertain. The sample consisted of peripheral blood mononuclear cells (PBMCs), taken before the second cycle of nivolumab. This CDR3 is CASSLGLENYQETQYF. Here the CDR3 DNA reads TGTGCCAGCAGCTTAGGGTTGGAAAATTACCAAGAGACCCAGTACTTC.